The source of this T cell receptor (beta chain) is a study of blood T cell repertoires in COVID-19. The protocol was immunoSEQ multiplex PCR, while the TCRdb copy is restricted to in-frame clones and leaves out a portion. The sample includes roughly 190,000 clones, approximately 86% seen only once; the top ten take about 5%. The receptor comes from a woman aged 55-70 years with acute COVID-19. The sequencing sample was made of PBMCs or T cells enriched from blood (not recorded which).

The CDR3 loop is CASSLAFGTGASSYEQYF. DNA of the CDR3: TGCGCCAGCAGCTTGGCTTTTGGGACAGGGGCATCCTCCTACGAGCAGTACTTC. The genes are TRBV5-1 and TRBJ2-7, with 10 bases that match TRBD1. In germline, CDR1 is SGHRS, CDR2 YFSETQ. This CDR3 comprises 18 residues. After removal of 0 bases from V and 0 bases from J, the junction contained 9 bases not matched to a gene.